These 3 T cell receptor beta chains were sequenced from one sample in a study of blood T cells in healthy people across ages. It was with a sample-barcoded 5' primer and a J-beta primer mix that a second PCR of roughly 7 to 12 cycles was run. TCRdb re-analysed the 5' RACE reads in MiXCR, keeping a single row per CDR3 protein. The sample lists about 830,000 distinct CDR3 sequences; about three fifths were seen once. The sequenced sample consisted of blood. These TCRs come from a man aged 25 to 40 in good health.

J is TRBJ1-1 and V is TRBV29-1; D is uncertain. Germline-derived CDR1 and CDR2 are SQVTM and ANQGSEA. V lost 6 bases and J 4 bases, leaving 9 bases between the germline ends. There are 11 residues in the CDR3. The CDR3 bases are TGCAGCGTCAGAATAAGCACTGAAGCTTTCTTT. Translated: CSVRISTEAFF.

The V call is TRBV7-9, the J call TRBJ2-7; TRBD2 matches 7 bases. The closer fit of TRBJ2-5 to the DNA end suggests the J call may be wrong. This CDR3 region has 16 residues. CDR1 SEHNR and CDR2 FQNEAQ come from the germline V gene (reference sequence). For the CDR3, the DNA is TGTGCCAGCAGCCCCCGTACGACGGGGGGTAGGGAGACCCAGTACTTC. Its translation: CASSPRTTGGRETQYF.

This clonotype turned up a few times. The J gene is TRBJ1-2, the V gene TRBV7-2; D call uncertain. Trimming stripped 2 bases from V and 0 bases from J, with 10 bases between. The CDR3 spans 15 residues. Per the germline V gene, CDR1 is SGHTA and CDR2 is FQGNSA. CDR3 protein: CASSLLLGANYGYTF. In DNA, the CDR3 is TGTGCCAGCAGCTTACTGTTAGGAGCTAACTATGGCTACACCTTC.